This TCR beta chain was identified during a study of spatial heterogeneity in lung cancer. After removal of 5 bases from V and 11 bases from J, the junction contained 10 bases not matched to a gene. The CDR3 is made up of 14 amino acids. TCRdb redid the calling of the 5' RACE reads with MiXCR, one entry per CDR3 protein. Found here are tens of thousands of distinct CDR3 sequences, less than 8.5% of them singletons; the top ten hold 25% to 30%. This clonotype was seen ten or more times. Time point defined: sample taken at primary tumor resection. The sequence came from a female donor with early-stage non-small cell lung cancer. This specimen was PBMCs, taken at surgery. The rearrangement links TRBV12-3 or TRBV12-4 to TRBJ1-5, with 9 bases aligning to TRBD1. The CDR3: CASSRDRAPVAQHF. Here the CDR3 DNA reads TGTGCCAGCAGTAGGGACAGGGCCCCAGTGGCCCAGCATTTT.